What follows are 26 T cell receptor beta chains derived from one specimen sequenced in a study of T cell repertoires in cytomegalovirus infection. TCRdb analysed the reads with MiXCR anew, one entry per CDR3 protein. The sample lists roughly 340,000 distinct CDR3 sequences; just under 30% were seen once. No antigen has been assigned to these receptors. The sample in question was cultured PBMCs, obtained from culture after CMV antigen stimulation. Receptor source: a human donor in good health (CMV status not recorded). Some clones in this sample may be carry-over from other donors' samples.

V gene TRBV7-4 combines with J gene TRBJ2-2, with TRBD2 matching over 7 bases. J was trimmed by 7 bases and V by 8 bases; bases with no gene match: 4. The CDR3 runs to 12 residues. The germline gives CDR1 SGHVT, CDR2 SQSDAQ. The CDR3 DNA reads as TGTGCCAGCGGGGGGGTCTACGGGGAGCTGTTTTTT. The encoded protein is CASGGVYGELFF.

This clonotype was detected only a few times. The chain employs TRBV6-1 and TRBJ1-6, with D perhaps TRBD1 (6 bases). The CDR3 spans 17 residues. V was clipped by 5 bases and J by 3 bases, with 17 bases between them. Germline CDR1 and CDR2: MNHNS and SASEGT. The CDR3 DNA is TGTGCCAGCAGTAAAGACGGGACACCCTTCTATAATTCACCCCTCCACTTT. Its protein is CASSKDGTPFYNSPLHF.

There are a few counts of this clonotype. The genes are TRBV3-1 and TRBJ2-7; D possibly corresponds to TRBD1 (5 bases). Trimming cost V 4 bases and J 7 bases, with 17 bases left between them. Germline V CDR1 and CDR2: LGHDT, YNNKEL (reference sequence). The CDR3 is 14 residues long. The DNA for the CDR3 is TGTGCCAGCAGCCGGAACACAGGACGTCGTGAGCAGTACTTC. Translated: CASSRNTGRREQYF.

The V call is TRBV10-3, the J call TRBJ1-1; tentative D call: TRBD1 (5 bases). This CDR3 has 18 amino acids. V shed 0 bases and J shed 7 bases, with 24 bases lying between them. From germline, CDR1 is ENHRY and CDR2 SYGVKD. The DNA of the CDR3 is TGTGCCATCAGTGAGTCCCCCATAGGAAGGGACGAAAGGATTGAAGCTTTCTTT. Translating it yields CAISESPIGRDERIEAFF.

The chain couples TRBV10-3 to TRBJ2-1; perhaps TRBD1 as D (7 bases). Germline V gene sequence: CDR1 ENHRY, CDR2 SYGVKD. Trimming shortened V by 3 bases and J by 6 bases, and 15 bases separated the two germline ends. This CDR3 is 15 amino acids long. The CDR3 DNA follows: TGTGCCATCAGTGAACGGGCAGGGGGAGGCAATGAGCAGTTCTTC. It codes for CAISERAGGGNEQFF.

J is TRBJ2-5 and V is TRBV20-1; 9 positions match TRBD2. Germline V gene data show CDR1 as DFQATT and CDR2 as SNEGSKA (reference sequence). The V and J ends lost 8 bases and 4 bases, in that order; junction bases with no gene match: 20. The CDR3 consists of 17 residues. The CDR3 is CSCWSYSGRASRETQYF. The CDR3 region has the DNA TGCAGTTGCTGGTCCTATAGCGGGAGAGCTTCGCGAGAGACCCAGTACTTC.

Concerning this clonotype itself: The junction shows a germline mismatch at one end, possibly a read error. The rearrangement links TRBV19 to TRBJ2-1; D uncertain. The CDR3 length is 11 residues. CDR1 and CDR2 (germline): LNHDA, SQIVND (reference sequence). CDR3 bases: TGTGCCAGTAGCAAGGAAGATGAGCGGTTCTTC. Residues: CASSKEDERFF. Full variable domain (rest looked up from reference TRBV19 and TRBJ2-1): DGGITQSPKYLFRKEGQNVTLSCEQNLNHDAMYWYRQDPGQGLRLIYYSQIVNDFQKGDIAEGYSVSREKKESFPLTVTSAQKNPTAFYLCASSKEDERFFGPGTRLTVL.

In this sample, this clonotype turned up a few times. The chain recombines TRBV20-1 with TRBJ1-6, with no clear D. V lost 3 bases, J lost 9 bases, and 15 bases lay in between. CDR3 length equals 14 residues. From germline, CDR1 is DFQATT and CDR2 SNEGSKA (reference sequence). This CDR3 is CSASRGGLRSPLHF. The CDR3 region has the DNA TGCAGTGCTAGCCGGGGAGGTTTGCGTTCACCCCTCCACTTT.

This clonotype occurred a few times. V usage is TRBV5-4 and J usage is TRBJ2-3; possibly TRBD1 or TRBD2 for D (5 bases each). Germline V gene lookup returns CDR1 SGHNT and CDR2 YYREEE (reference sequence). CDR3 length equals 16 residues. Deletions cut 4 bases from V and 1 base from J, with 16 bases between. The CDR3 DNA follows: TGTGCCAGCAGCCTCGAGGGGTGGGGAGGCACAGATACGCAGTATTTT. It encodes CASSLEGWGGTDTQYF.

This clonotype was counted between two and nine times. The chain couples TRBV6-1 to TRBJ1-1; D is undetermined. Trimming took 6 bases from V and 5 from J, leaving 19 bases between them. Germline loops: CDR1 MNHNS, CDR2 SASEGT. There are 15 residues in the CDR3. CDR3 nucleotides: TGTGCCAGCAGGGACCTTTGGGGAGGGCCAACTGAAGCTTTCTTT. Translation gives CASRDLWGGPTEAFF.

This chain links TRBV20-1 with TRBJ2-2; a weak D match, TRBD1 (5 bases). From germline, CDR1 is DFQATT and CDR2 SNEGSKA (reference sequence). Trimming removed 2 bases at V and 2 bases at J, with 12 bases between. This CDR3 contains 15 residues. The CDR3 is CSARRQPTNTGELFF. CDR3 nucleotide sequence: TGCAGTGCTAGAAGACAGCCCACTAACACCGGGGAGCTGTTTTTT.

This clonotype was seen once. The chain carries TRBV28 and TRBJ2-1; TRBD2 aligns across 13 bases. V lost 10 bases to trimming and J lost 12 bases; unmatched junction nucleotides: 15. CDR1 and CDR2 (germline): MDHEN, SYDVKM. The CDR3 is 15 amino acids. CDR3 region: CATNGGLAGNSGQFF. In nucleotides, the CDR3 is TGTGCCACAAATGGGGGACTAGCGGGAAATTCTGGGCAGTTCTTC.

In this sample, this clonotype turned up many times. The chain has TRBV12-3 or TRBV12-4 and TRBJ1-6; 8 bases agree with TRBD1. This CDR3 has 18 residues. V was pared by 4 bases and J by 9 bases, with 17 bases of the junction left unmatched. The CDR3 DNA reads as TGTGCCAGCAGTTCAATGTTCTCGACAGGGGCGCGGAGTTCACCCCTCCACTTT. It specifies CASSSMFSTGARSSPLHF.

The chain combines TRBV27 with TRBJ1-3; D gene ambiguous. The CDR3 consists of 16 residues. Germline CDR1 reads MNHEY; CDR2 reads SMNVEV (reference sequence). V lost 6 bases and J lost 0, with 15 bases in between. The CDR3: CASSEGAAVSGNTIYF. As DNA, the CDR3 is TGTGCCAGCAGCGAAGGCGCTGCGGTCTCTGGAAACACCATATATTTT.

The chain employs TRBV14 and TRBJ2-3, with 9 bases fitting TRBD2. This CDR3 is 16 amino acids long. Unmatched junction bases numbered 4, after V lost 3 bases and J lost 0 bases. Germline V gives CDR1 SGHDN, CDR2 FVKESK. The CDR3 coding sequence is TGTGCCAGCAGCCAGTACAGCGGGAGGAGCACAGATACGCAGTATTTT. Its protein product is CASSQYSGRSTDTQYF.

The J gene is TRBJ2-3, the V gene TRBV19; 7 bases map to TRBD1. The CDR3 runs to 15 residues. The V gene end was trimmed by 8 bases and the J gene end by 0 bases; junction bases not matched to a gene: 8. Germline CDR1 reads LNHDA; CDR2 reads SQIVND (reference sequence). The CDR3 region is CASSHRGQSTDTQYF. Written as DNA, the CDR3 is TGTGCCAGTTCTCACAGGGGCCAAAGCACAGATACGCAGTATTTT.

This clonotype was found a few times. The gene calls are TRBV7-7 and TRBJ2-5; 9 nucleotides agree with TRBD2. The CDR3 is 16 residues long. Trimming cost V 1 base and J 1 base; bases outside gene matches: 4. Germline CDR1 is SSHAT and CDR2 is FNYEAQ (reference sequence). The DNA of the CDR3 is TGTGCCAGCAGCTTAGGAGCGCGGGGGGGCCAAGAGACCCAGTACTTC. Encoded protein: CASSLGARGGQETQYF.

This chain links TRBV10-3 with TRBJ2-3; possible D gene TRBD2, 5 bases. The CDR3 totals 13 residues. The germline V and J ends were trimmed by 6 bases and 1 base, with 8 bases remaining between them. CDR1 ENHRY and CDR2 SYGVKD come from the germline V gene. CDR3 amino acids: CAIRGRGTDTQYF. In DNA form, the CDR3 reads TGTGCCATCAGAGGGAGAGGCACAGATACGCAGTATTTT.

In its sample, this clonotype was seen many times. At one end, the junction sequence differs from germline, possibly due to a read error. V gene TRBV20-1 combines with J gene TRBJ1-1; TRBD1 matches 7 bases. The germline CDR1 and CDR2 sequences are DFQATT and SNEGSKA (reference sequence). The CDR3 is 16 amino acids. CDR3 bases: TGCAGTGCTCGTAGGACAGGACGCCTCTTGAATACTGAAGCTTTCTTT. Translating gives CSARRTGRLLNTEAFF.

This clonotype was observed a single time. V is TRBV6-5 and J is TRBJ2-1; a possible D gene is TRBD1 (6 bases). Trimming took off 5 bases at V and 8 bases at J, with 16 bases between the two ends. Germline CDR1 reads MNHEY; CDR2 reads SVGAGI. This CDR3 has 14 residues. CDR3 loop: CASSLTGQLDEQFF. In nucleotides, the CDR3 is TGTGCCAGCAGTCTAACCGGACAGTTAGATGAGCAGTTCTTC.

This clonotype came up a few times. CDR3 loop: CASSLGDRRYSNQPQHF. The DNA of the CDR3 is TGTGCCAGCAGTTTGGGGGACAGAAGATATAGCAATCAGCCCCAGCATTTT. The J gene is TRBJ1-5, the V gene TRBV12-3 or TRBV12-4, with 7 bases lining up with TRBD1. This CDR3 spans 17 amino acids. J gave up 0 bases and V 3 bases, and 8 bases lay outside the gene matches.

This clonotype has more than one count but fewer than ten. J is TRBJ2-1 and V is TRBV4-1; no clear D. Trimming took off 1 base at V and 0 bases at J, with 10 bases between the two ends. CDR1 is MGHRA, CDR2 YSYEKL, per germline. This CDR3 has 16 amino acids. CDR3 in amino acids: CASSQGSQSSYNEQFF. The CDR3 DNA is TGCGCCAGCAGCCAAGGGAGTCAAAGCTCCTACAATGAGCAGTTCTTC.

This clonotype was detected only a few times. V usage is TRBV7-6 and J usage is TRBJ2-2, with D possibly called TRBD1 or TRBD2 (5 bases each). Germline V gene sequence: CDR1 SGHVS, CDR2 FNYEAQ. CDR3 length: 15 residues. V was clipped by 1 base and J by 4 bases, with 10 bases between them. CDR3 sequence reads: CASSLGAGTTGELFF. The CDR3 nucleotides read TGTGCCAGCAGCTTAGGGGCCGGGACCACCGGGGAGCTGTTTTTT.

The chain employs TRBV2 and TRBJ1-1; TRBD1 is a possible D gene (5 bases). The germline V and J ends were trimmed by 6 bases and 0 bases, with 14 bases remaining between them. From germline, CDR1 is SNHLY and CDR2 FYNNEI. There are 15 residues in the CDR3. The CDR3 sequence is CASRPPGSLNTEAFF. The DNA for the CDR3 is TGTGCCAGCAGACCCCCAGGGAGTCTGAACACTGAAGCTTTCTTT.

This chain connects TRBV29-1 to TRBJ2-5, with D unresolved. V was trimmed by 1 base and J by 3 bases, leaving 6 bases between them. Germline-derived CDR1 and CDR2 are SQVTM and ANQGSEA. This CDR3 region has 12 residues. The DNA for the CDR3 is TGCAGCGTTGAAGTCTTGAAAGAGACCCAGTACTTC. Residues: CSVEVLKETQYF.

This sequence joins TRBV7-9 and TRBJ2-7, with 11 bases that match TRBD2. Trimming cost V 5 bases and J 0 bases; bases outside gene matches: 9. The germline V gene has CDR1 SEHNR and CDR2 FQNEAQ (reference sequence). The CDR3 contains 17 residues. The CDR3 nucleotides read TGTGCCAGCAGCCTCGGGACTAGCGGCCCACTCTCCTACGAGCAGTACTTC. It translates to CASSLGTSGPLSYEQYF.